Sequencing of this T cell receptor beta chain was carried out in a study of cytotoxic CD8 clonotypes in ibrutinib-treated CLL. For the study at large: Samples showed on average around 230,000 productive templates and over 80,000 productive rearrangements.

Clones were read by immunoSEQ multiplex PCR, and TCRdb kept only the in-frame ones, dropping some. Of 250,000 to 350,000 clones in the sample, less than 85% are singletons; the top ten hold approximately 5.6%. V shed 0 bases and J 1 base; nucleotides not matched to a gene: 6. The CDR3 sequence is 16 residues long. Germline-derived CDR1 and CDR2 are SGDLS and YYNGEE. The chain employs TRBV9 and TRBJ2-5, with 7 bases identical to TRBD2. The receptor comes from a human donor with chronic lymphocytic leukemia. Here the sequenced sample was PBMCs, taken at disease progression, from a patient treated with ibrutinib. As DNA, the CDR3 is TGTGCCAGCAGCGTAGTTCCGGGGGGTGGCCAAGAGACCCAGTACTTC. This codes for CASSVVPGGGQETQYF.